One sample yielded the 14 T cell receptor beta chains listed below, sequenced in a study of CD8 T cells in ankylosing spondylitis. One entry per CDR3 protein results from TCRdb running MiXCR on the 5' RACE reads. In the table there are under 250,000 distinct CDR3 sequences, about 26% of which are singletons. Sequenced input: blood, either unsorted or a sorted T cell fraction (not recorded which). All receptors derive from a male donor with ankylosing spondylitis or in good health (not recorded which).

This clonotype was observed a few times. The chain is built from TRBV29-1 and TRBJ2-5; 8 bases are a match to TRBD2. The germline CDR1 and CDR2 sequences are SQVTM and ANQGSEA. This CDR3 region has 14 residues. Trimming removed 5 bases from V and 0 bases from J; junction bases left unmatched: 5. DNA of the CDR3: TGCAGCGTTTTGGGCGGGAGGTACCAAGAGACCCAGTACTTC. Translating gives CSVLGGRYQETQYF.

Comments on this clonotype: Being one base from a much bigger clone, this may be a read error. The chain has TRBV5-1 and TRBJ1-1; TRBD1 is a possible D gene (5 bases). The germline gives CDR1 SGHRS, CDR2 YFSETQ. With 1 base removed from V and 1 base from J, the gap between germline ends came to 14 bases. This CDR3 comprises 16 residues. The CDR3 reads CASSLSPGGSNTEAFF. The CDR3 region has the DNA TGCGCCAGCAGCTTGAGCCCCGGGGGGTCGAACACTGAAGCTTTCTTT.

This clonotype was observed a few times. This chain joins TRBV30 and TRBJ2-1; D perhaps matches TRBD2 (5 bases). The CDR3 is 14 amino acids. In germline, CDR1 is GTSNPN, CDR2 SVGIG (reference sequence). Trimming took off 2 bases at V and 0 bases at J, with 8 bases between the two ends. The CDR3 loop is CAWSWSGSYNEQFF. The CDR3 DNA follows: TGTGCCTGGAGTTGGAGCGGCTCCTACAATGAGCAGTTCTTC.

The chain links TRBV7-2 to TRBJ1-1; D is unresolved. Trimming took off 3 bases at V and 1 base at J, with 6 bases between the two ends. Germline V gene sequence: CDR1 SGHTA, CDR2 FQGNSA. The CDR3 consists of 13 residues. The CDR3 DNA sequence: TGTGCCAGCAGCTTCAGCTGGAACACTGAAGCTTTCTTT. Residues: CASSFSWNTEAFF.

Ten or more counts support this clonotype. The chain combines TRBV29-1 with TRBJ1-2; 7 nucleotides agree with TRBD1. The CDR3 covers 14 residues. CDR1 and CDR2 (germline): SQVTM, ANQGSEA. With V trimmed by 4 bases and J by 8 bases, 13 bases remained unmatched. The DNA of the CDR3 is TGCAGCGTTGTCGCTGGGACAGCCGTGAGGGGCTACACCTTC. The encoded protein is CSVVAGTAVRGYTF. The variable domain in full, completed from reference TRBV29-1 and TRBJ1-2, reads SAVISQKPSRDICQRGTSLTIQCQVDSQVTMMFWYRQQPGQSLTLIATANQGSEATYESGFVIDKFPISRPNLTFSTLTVSNMSPEDSSIYLCSVVAGTAVRGYTFGSGTRLTVV.

This clonotype was found a few times. The rearrangement uses TRBV27 and TRBJ1-5; D ambiguous. The germline V and J ends were trimmed by 8 bases and 2 bases, with 13 bases remaining between them. The CDR3 is 14 amino acids. From germline, CDR1 is MNHEY and CDR2 SMNVEV (reference sequence). The CDR3 coding sequence is TGTGCCAGCGGCCGGACCGGGGGCAATCAGCCCCAGCATTTT. It encodes CASGRTGGNQPQHF.

The chain couples TRBV15 to TRBJ2-7; TRBD2 is a possible D gene (6 bases). The CDR3 extends over 14 amino acids. The germline CDR1 and CDR2 sequences are LNHNV and YYDKDF (reference sequence). V lost 3 bases, J lost 6 bases, and 15 bases lay in between. CDR3 protein: CATSSGTPGSEQYF. The CDR3 DNA is TGTGCCACCAGCAGCGGGACTCCCGGAAGCGAGCAGTACTTC.

The chain employs TRBV20-1 and TRBJ1-5; 7 bases align to TRBD1. With 6 bases clipped from V and 1 base from J, the junction kept 12 bases outside the gene matches. CDR1 DFQATT and CDR2 SNEGSKA come from the germline V gene (reference sequence). This CDR3 is built from 16 residues. The CDR3: CSALGDDRASNQPQHF. The CDR3 DNA reads TGCAGTGCGCTAGGGGATGACAGGGCGAGCAATCAGCCCCAGCATTTT.

This clonotype was recorded many times. V usage is TRBV25-1 and J usage is TRBJ2-7, with D maybe TRBD1 (5 bases). Germline loops: CDR1 MGHDK, CDR2 SYGVNS. V shed 4 bases and J shed 10 bases, with 11 bases lying between them. The CDR3 spans 11 residues. The CDR3 sequence is CASSVQTVQYF. For the CDR3, the DNA is TGTGCCAGCAGTGTACAGACAGTTCAGTACTTC.

The sample holds many counts of this clonotype. The chain joins TRBV4-1 to TRBJ2-3; a weak D match, TRBD2 (5 bases). This CDR3 comprises 14 residues. Germline V CDR1 and CDR2: MGHRA, YSYEKL. The V end was cut by 4 bases, the J end by 5 bases, with 13 bases between. The CDR3 is CASSRALAKDTQYF. In nucleotides, the CDR3 is TGCGCCAGCAGCCGGGCGCTAGCCAAAGATACGCAGTATTTT.

This clonotype was picked up many times. The rearrangement uses TRBV7-2 and TRBJ2-5; D is perhaps TRBD1 (5 bases). The CDR3 loop spans 13 amino acids. V dropped 6 bases and J dropped 5 bases, with 13 bases sitting between them. Germline V gives CDR1 SGHTA, CDR2 FQGNSA. The CDR3 spells CASRRGVGETQYF. In DNA, the CDR3 is TGTGCCAGCAGAAGGGGCGTGGGGGAGACCCAGTACTTC. The full variable domain, in which reference TRBV7-2 and TRBJ2-5 provide the parts outside the CDR3, is GAGVSQSPSNKVTEKGKDVELRCDPISGHTALYWYRQSLGQGLEFLIYFQGNSAPDKSGLPSDRFSAERTGGSVSTLTIQRTQQEDSAVYLCASRRGVGETQYFGPGTRLLVL.

Ten or more counts support this clonotype. The chain has TRBV9 and TRBJ2-2; the match to TRBD2 covers 8 bases. The V gene's germline CDR1 is SGDLS and CDR2 YYNGEE. V gave up 6 bases and J gave up 0 bases; unmatched junction bases: 4. The CDR3 length is 15 residues. This CDR3 is CASNRGGANTGELFF. The CDR3 DNA follows: TGTGCCAGCAACCGGGGGGGGGCGAACACCGGGGAGCTGTTTTTT.

The chain employs TRBV6-1 and TRBJ2-7, with TRBD2 as a possible D gene (6 bases). The CDR3 has 15 amino acids. With 5 bases removed from V and 5 bases from J, the gap between germline ends came to 19 bases. In germline, CDR1 is MNHNS, CDR2 SASEGT. This chain's CDR3 is CASSRLVAGSHEQYF. CDR3 DNA sequence: TGTGCCAGCAGTCGTTTGGTGGCGGGAAGCCACGAGCAGTACTTC.

This clonotype was seen at least ten times. The V gene is TRBV7-6, the J gene TRBJ2-1; TRBD1 might be the D (6 bases). V dropped 4 bases and J dropped 0 bases, with 10 bases sitting between them. The CDR3 consists of 15 residues. Germline assignment: CDR1 SGHVS and CDR2 FNYEAQ. The CDR3, as DNA: TGTGCCAGCAGCTACAGGGCCAGCTCCTACAATGAGCAGTTCTTC. This translates into CASSYRASSYNEQFF.